This T cell receptor (beta chain) was profiled in a study of PD-1 blockade in classical Hodgkin lymphoma. Each patient's relapse followed autologous stem cell transplantation, and brentuximab vedotin exposure varied. Here immunoSEQ multiplex PCR was the method, and the copy in TCRdb shows in-frame clones only, minus some. This sample has roughly 40,000 clones; 70% to 80% occur once, and the top ten carry less than 4%. Study-level results: Complete responders started with a diversity level that resembled newly diagnosed patients at baseline. What drove the repertoire differences, possibly disease activity or prior therapy, has not been defined. Exclusion removed patients who began nivolumab under 1 year after ASCT.

The CDR3 sequence is 16 residues long. In germline, CDR1 is SNHLY, CDR2 FYNNEI. V lost 3 bases, J lost 0 bases, and 14 bases lay in between. As to this clone: Its antigen is undetermined.

The sample here was peripheral blood mononuclear cells (PBMCs), taken at baseline. The rearrangement uses TRBV2 and TRBJ1-1; D remains ambiguous. This receptor was taken from a human donor with classical Hodgkin lymphoma. DNA of the CDR3: TGTGCCAGCAGTGAGGGATGGAGGGTTCTGAACACTGAAGCTTTCTTT. It encodes CASSEGWRVLNTEAFF. Variable domain in full (rest from reference TRBV2 and TRBJ1-1): EPEVTQTPSHQVTQMGQEVILRCVPISNHLYFYWYRQILGQKVEFLVSFYNNEISEKSEIFDDQFSVERPDGSNFTLKIRSTKLEDSAMYFCASSEGWRVLNTEAFFGQGTRLTVV.